This T cell receptor beta chain was sequenced for a study of vaccination and CD4 T cells after COVID-19. With the Oncomine TCR Beta short-read assay, DNA from cultured CD4+ T cells was sequenced. TCRdb itself ran the PCR reads through MiXCR, one entry per CDR3 protein. Of about 10,000 distinct CDR3 sequences listed, around half are singletons. Concerning this clonotype itself: No antigen is known for it.

This sample's treatment: approximately 9-day PBMC culture with coronavirus spike peptide pools or control peptides (ViraFEST assay). Each well received 2.1 million or so PBMCs, cultured with 8 to 10 IU/ml IL-2 and around 9.8 ug/ml peptide pools. Replacement of half the medium with fresh IL-2 medium took place on days 3 and 7. The V end was cut by 5 bases, the J end by 1 base, with 12 bases between. Germline V lookup: CDR1 SGHNT, CDR2 YYREEE (reference sequence). The CDR3 runs to 14 residues. Sequenced material: CD4+ T cells from blood, cultured in vitro. The chain employs TRBV5-4 and TRBJ2-5, with D perhaps TRBD1 (6 bases). The receptor's source is a human donor who had recovered from COVID-19. Here the CDR3 DNA reads TGTGCCAGCAGAAATCAGGGGTTCCAAGAGACCCAGTACTTC. Its protein is CASRNQGFQETQYF.